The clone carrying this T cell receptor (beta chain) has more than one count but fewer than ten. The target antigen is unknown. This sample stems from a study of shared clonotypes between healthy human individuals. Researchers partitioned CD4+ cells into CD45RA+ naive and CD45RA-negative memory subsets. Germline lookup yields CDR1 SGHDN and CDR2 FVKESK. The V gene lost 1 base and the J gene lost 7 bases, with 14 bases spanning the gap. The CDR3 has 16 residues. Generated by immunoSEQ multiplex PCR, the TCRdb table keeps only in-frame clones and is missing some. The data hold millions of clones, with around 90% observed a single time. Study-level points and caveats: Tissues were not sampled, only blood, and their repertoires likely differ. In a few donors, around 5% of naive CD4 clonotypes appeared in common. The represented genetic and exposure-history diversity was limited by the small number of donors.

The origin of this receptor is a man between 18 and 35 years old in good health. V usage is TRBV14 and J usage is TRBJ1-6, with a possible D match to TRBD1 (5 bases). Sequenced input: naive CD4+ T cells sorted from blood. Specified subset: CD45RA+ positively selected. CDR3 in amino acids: CASSQVLRTPNSPLHF. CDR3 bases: TGTGCCAGCAGCCAAGTGCTCCGGACACCGAATTCACCCCTCCACTTT.